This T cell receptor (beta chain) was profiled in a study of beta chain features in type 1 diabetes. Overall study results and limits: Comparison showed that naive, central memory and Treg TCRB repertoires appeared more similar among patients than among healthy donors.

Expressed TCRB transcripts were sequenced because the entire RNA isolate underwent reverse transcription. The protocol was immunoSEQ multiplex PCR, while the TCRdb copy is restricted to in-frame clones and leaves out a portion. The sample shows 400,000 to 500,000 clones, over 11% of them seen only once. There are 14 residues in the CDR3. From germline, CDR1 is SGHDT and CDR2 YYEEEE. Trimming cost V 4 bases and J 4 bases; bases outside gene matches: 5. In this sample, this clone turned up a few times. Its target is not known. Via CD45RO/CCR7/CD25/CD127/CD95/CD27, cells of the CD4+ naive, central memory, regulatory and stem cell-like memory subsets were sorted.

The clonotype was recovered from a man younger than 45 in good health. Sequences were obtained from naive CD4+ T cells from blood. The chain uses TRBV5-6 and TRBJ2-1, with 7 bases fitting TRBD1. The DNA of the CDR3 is TGTGCCAGCAGCACTCCGGGACAGTACAATGAGCAGTTCTTC. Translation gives CASSTPGQYNEQFF.